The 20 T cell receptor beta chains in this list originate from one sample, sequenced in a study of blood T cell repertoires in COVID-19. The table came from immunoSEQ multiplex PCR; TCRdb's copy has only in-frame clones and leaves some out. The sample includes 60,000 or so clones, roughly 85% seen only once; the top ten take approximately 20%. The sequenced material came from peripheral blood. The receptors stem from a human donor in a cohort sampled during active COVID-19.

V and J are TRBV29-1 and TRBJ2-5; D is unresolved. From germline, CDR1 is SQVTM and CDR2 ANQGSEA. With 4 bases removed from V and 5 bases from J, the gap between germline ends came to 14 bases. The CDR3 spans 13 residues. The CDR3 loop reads CSVARGSLETQYF. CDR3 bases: TGCAGCGTTGCAAGAGGTTCCCTCGAGACCCAGTACTTC. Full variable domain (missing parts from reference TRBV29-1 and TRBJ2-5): SAVISQKPSRDICQRGTSLTIQCQVDSQVTMMFWYRQQPGQSLTLIATANQGSEATYESGFVIDKFPISRPNLTFSTLTVSNMSPEDSSIYLCSVARGSLETQYFGPGTRLLVL.

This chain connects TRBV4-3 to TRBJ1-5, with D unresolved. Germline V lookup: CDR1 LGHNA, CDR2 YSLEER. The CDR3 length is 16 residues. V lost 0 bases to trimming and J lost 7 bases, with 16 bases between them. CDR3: CASSQDRVAGGQPQHF. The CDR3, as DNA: TGCGCCAGCAGCCAAGACCGTGTGGCGGGTGGACAGCCCCAGCATTTT.

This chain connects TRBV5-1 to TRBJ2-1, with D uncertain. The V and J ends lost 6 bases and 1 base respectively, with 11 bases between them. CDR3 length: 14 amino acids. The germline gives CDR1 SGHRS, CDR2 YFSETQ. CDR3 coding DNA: TGCGCCAGCAAAGCCGCTAATTCCTACAATGAGCAGTTCTTC. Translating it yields CASKAANSYNEQFF.

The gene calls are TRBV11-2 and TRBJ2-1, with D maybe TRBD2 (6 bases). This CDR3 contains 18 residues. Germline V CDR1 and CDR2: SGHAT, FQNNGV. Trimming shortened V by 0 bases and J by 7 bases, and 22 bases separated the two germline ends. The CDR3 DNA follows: TGTGCCAGCAGCTTAGATGGCCTAGCTGGAGGGCTCGGGAATGAGCAGTTCTTC. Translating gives CASSLDGLAGGLGNEQFF. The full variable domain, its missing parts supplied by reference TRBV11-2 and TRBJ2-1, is EAGVAQSPRYKIIEKRQSVAFWCNPISGHATLYWYQQILGQGPKLLIQFQNNGVVDDSQLPKDRFSAERLKGVDSTLKIQPAKLEDSAVYLCASSLDGLAGGLGNEQFFGPGTRLTVL.

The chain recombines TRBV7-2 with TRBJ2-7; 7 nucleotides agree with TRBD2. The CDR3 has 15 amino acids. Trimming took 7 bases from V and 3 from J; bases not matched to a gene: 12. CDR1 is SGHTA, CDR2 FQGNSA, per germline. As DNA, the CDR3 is TGTGCCAGCACCCTGGTCGGGACTACACTCTACGAGCAGTACTTC. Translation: CASTLVGTTLYEQYF.

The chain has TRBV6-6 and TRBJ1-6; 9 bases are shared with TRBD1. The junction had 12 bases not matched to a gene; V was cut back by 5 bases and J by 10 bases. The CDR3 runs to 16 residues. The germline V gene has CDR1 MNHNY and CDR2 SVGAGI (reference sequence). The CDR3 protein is CASSGDRAQLRSPLHF. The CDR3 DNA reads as TGTGCCAGCAGTGGGGACAGGGCTCAGCTTAGATCACCCCTCCACTTT.

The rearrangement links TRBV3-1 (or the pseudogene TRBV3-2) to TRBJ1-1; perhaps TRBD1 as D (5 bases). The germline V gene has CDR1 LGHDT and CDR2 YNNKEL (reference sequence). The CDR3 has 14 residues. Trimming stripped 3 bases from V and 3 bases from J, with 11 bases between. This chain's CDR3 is CASSHRGWDTEAFF. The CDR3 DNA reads TGTGCCAGCAGCCATCGGGGGTGGGACACTGAAGCTTTCTTT.

The DNA for the CDR3 is TGCGCCAGCAGCTTGGCGGGACATCGAAATCAGCCCCAGCATTTT. It yields the protein CASSLAGHRNQPQHF. The V gene is TRBV5-1, the J gene TRBJ1-5, with D maybe TRBD1 (6 bases). This CDR3 spans 15 amino acids. V was pared by 0 bases and J by 4 bases, with 11 bases between. Looked up from germline, CDR1 is SGHRS and CDR2 is YFSETQ.

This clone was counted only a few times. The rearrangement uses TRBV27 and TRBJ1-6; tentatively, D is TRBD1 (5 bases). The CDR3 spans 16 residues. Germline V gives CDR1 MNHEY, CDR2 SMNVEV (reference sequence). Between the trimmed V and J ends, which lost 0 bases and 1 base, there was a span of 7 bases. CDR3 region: CASSLSGGSYNSPLHF. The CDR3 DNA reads TGTGCCAGCAGTTTATCCGGGGGTTCCTATAATTCACCCCTCCACTTT.

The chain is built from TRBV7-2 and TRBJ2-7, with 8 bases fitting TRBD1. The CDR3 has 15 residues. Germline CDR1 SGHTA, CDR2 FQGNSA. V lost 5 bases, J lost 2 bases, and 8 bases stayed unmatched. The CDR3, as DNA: TGTGCCAGCAGCCACGGGACAGGCCATGCCTACGAGCAGTACTTC. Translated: CASSHGTGHAYEQYF.

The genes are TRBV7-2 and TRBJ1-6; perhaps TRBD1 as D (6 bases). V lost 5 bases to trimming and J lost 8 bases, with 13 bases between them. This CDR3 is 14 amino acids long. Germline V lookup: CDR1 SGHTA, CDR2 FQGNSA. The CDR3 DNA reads TGTGCCAGCAGCGTACAGGGCCCTCATTCACCCCTCCACTTT. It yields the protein CASSVQGPHSPLHF.

CDR3 nucleotide sequence: TGTGCCAGCAGTAAATCAGAAAATGAAAAACTGTTTTTT. Translated: CASSKSENEKLFF. The rearrangement uses TRBV27 and TRBJ1-4, with D unresolved. Trimming stripped 5 bases from V and 5 bases from J, with 9 bases between. The CDR3 contains 13 residues. Germline-derived CDR1 and CDR2 are MNHEY and SMNVEV (reference sequence).

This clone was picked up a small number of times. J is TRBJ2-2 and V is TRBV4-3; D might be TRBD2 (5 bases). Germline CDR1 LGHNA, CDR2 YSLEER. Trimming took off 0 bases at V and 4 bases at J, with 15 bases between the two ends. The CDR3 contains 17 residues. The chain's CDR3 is CASSQDFTRVGTGELFF. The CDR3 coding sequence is TGCGCCAGCAGCCAAGATTTCACTAGAGTCGGCACCGGGGAGCTGTTTTTT.

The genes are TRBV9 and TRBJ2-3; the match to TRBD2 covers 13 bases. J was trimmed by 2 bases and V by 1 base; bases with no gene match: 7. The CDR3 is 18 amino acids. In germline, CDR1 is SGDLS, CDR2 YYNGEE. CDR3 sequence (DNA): TGTGCCAGCAGCGTATCGACTAGCGGGGGGATATCCACAGATACGCAGTATTTT. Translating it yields CASSVSTSGGISTDTQYF.

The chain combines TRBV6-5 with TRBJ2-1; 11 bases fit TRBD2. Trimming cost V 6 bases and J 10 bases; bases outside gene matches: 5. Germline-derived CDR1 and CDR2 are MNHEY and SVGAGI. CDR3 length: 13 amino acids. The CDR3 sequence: CASRASGGYEQFF. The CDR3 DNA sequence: TGTGCCAGCAGAGCTAGCGGGGGGTACGAGCAGTTCTTC.

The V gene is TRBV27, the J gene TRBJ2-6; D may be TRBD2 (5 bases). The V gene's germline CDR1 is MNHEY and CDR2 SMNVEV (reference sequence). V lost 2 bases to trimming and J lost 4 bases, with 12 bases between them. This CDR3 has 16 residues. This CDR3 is CASSLTSGSGANVLTF. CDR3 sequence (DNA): TGTGCCAGCAGTTTAACGTCGGGGTCAGGGGCCAACGTCCTGACTTTC.

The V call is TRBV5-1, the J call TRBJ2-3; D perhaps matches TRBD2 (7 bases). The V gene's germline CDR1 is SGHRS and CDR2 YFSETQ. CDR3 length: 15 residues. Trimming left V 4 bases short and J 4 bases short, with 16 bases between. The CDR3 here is CASSLSGGPADTQYF. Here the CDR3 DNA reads TGCGCCAGCAGCCTCTCCGGGGGGCCGGCAGATACGCAGTATTTT.

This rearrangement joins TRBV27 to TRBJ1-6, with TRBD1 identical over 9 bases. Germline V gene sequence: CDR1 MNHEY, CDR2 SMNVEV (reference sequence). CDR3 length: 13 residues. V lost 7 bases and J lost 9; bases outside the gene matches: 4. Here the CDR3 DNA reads TGTGCCAGCACCAGGGACAGGGTTTCACCCCTCCACTTT. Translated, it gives CASTRDRVSPLHF.

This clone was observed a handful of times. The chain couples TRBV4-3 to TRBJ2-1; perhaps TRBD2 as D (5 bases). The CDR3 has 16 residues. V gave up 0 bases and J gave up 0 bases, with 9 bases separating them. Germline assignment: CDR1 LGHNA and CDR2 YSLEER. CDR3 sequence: CASSQDLSGSYNEQFF. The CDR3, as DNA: TGCGCCAGCAGCCAAGATTTAAGCGGCTCCTACAATGAGCAGTTCTTC.

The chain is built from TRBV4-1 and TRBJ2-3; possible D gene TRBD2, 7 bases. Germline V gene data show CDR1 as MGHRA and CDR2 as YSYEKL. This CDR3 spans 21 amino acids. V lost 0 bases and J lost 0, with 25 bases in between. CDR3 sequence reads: CASSQDPGAAGAVYSTDTQYF. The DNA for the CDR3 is TGCGCCAGCAGCCAAGACCCGGGGGCGGCGGGGGCCGTATATAGCACAGATACGCAGTATTTT.